Below are 5 T cell receptor beta chains sequenced from a single sample in a study of blood T cells in healthy people across ages. Then a second PCR, running about 6 to 12 cycles, was carried out with a sample-barcoded 5' primer and a J-beta primer mix. One entry per CDR3 protein results from TCRdb running MiXCR on the 5' RACE reads. The table lists 730,000 or so distinct CDR3 sequences, approximately 43% of them singletons. Sequencing used blood. These receptors all stem from a woman in her sixties or seventies in good health.

The sample holds a few counts of this clonotype. This chain links TRBV28 with TRBJ1-2; a weak D match, TRBD1 (5 bases). Per the germline V gene, CDR1 is MDHEN and CDR2 is SYDVKM. This CDR3 is built from 13 residues. Trimming stripped 6 bases from V and 4 bases from J, with 12 bases between. The CDR3 sequence: CASRSGTIYGYTF. The CDR3 coding sequence is TGTGCCAGCAGGTCCGGGACCATCTATGGCTACACCTTC.

The V call is TRBV7-3, the J call TRBJ2-1, with 11 nucleotides matching TRBD2. Trimming took 0 bases from V and 7 from J; bases not matched to a gene: 8. CDR1 and CDR2 (germline): SGHTA, FQGTGA. The length of the CDR3 is 17 residues. The CDR3 reads CASSLTLIAGGSNEQFF. The CDR3 DNA follows: TGTGCCAGCAGCTTAACCCTAATAGCGGGAGGGTCGAATGAGCAGTTCTTC. Variable domain in full (rest from reference TRBV7-3 and TRBJ2-1): GAGVSQTPSNKVTEKGKYVELRCDPISGHTALYWYRQSLGQGPEFLIYFQGTGAADDSGLPNDRFFAVRPEGSVSTLKIQRTERGDSAVYLCASSLTLIAGGSNEQFFGPGTRLTVL.

This clonotype was seen more than once but under ten times. The gene calls are TRBV5-1 and TRBJ2-3; TRBD1 agrees at 10 bases. CDR3 length equals 16 residues. Germline V gene sequence: CDR1 SGHRS, CDR2 YFSETQ. Trimming took 6 bases from V and 3 from J; bases not matched to a gene: 10. The CDR3 DNA reads TGCGCCAGCACCCGACCCGGGACAGGGGTAACAGATACGCAGTATTTT. It encodes CASTRPGTGVTDTQYF. The entire variable domain, with the rest obtained from reference TRBV5-1 and TRBJ2-3, is as follows: KAGVTQTPRYLIKTRGQQVTLSCSPISGHRSVSWYQQTPGQGLQFLFEYFSETQRNKGNFPGRFSGRQFSNSRSEMNVSTLELGDSALYLCASTRPGTGVTDTQYFGPGTRLTVL.

The chain has TRBV2 and TRBJ1-6; TRBD1 agrees at 9 bases. CDR1 SNHLY and CDR2 FYNNEI come from the germline V gene. V gave up 8 bases and J gave up 0 bases; unmatched junction bases: 8. The CDR3 is 17 residues long. CDR3 sequence: CASAGQGLSSYNSPLHF. DNA for the CDR3: TGTGCCAGCGCCGGACAGGGGTTGAGCTCCTATAATTCACCCCTCCACTTT.

The chain recombines TRBV12-3 or TRBV12-4 with TRBJ2-3, with 11 bases that match TRBD1. The CDR3 is 15 amino acids. The ends lost 6 bases at V and 6 bases at J; junction bases unmatched: 8. The chain's CDR3 is CASSNLDRGPDTQYF. The CDR3 nucleotides read TGTGCCAGCAGCAATCTGGACAGGGGGCCTGATACGCAGTATTTT.